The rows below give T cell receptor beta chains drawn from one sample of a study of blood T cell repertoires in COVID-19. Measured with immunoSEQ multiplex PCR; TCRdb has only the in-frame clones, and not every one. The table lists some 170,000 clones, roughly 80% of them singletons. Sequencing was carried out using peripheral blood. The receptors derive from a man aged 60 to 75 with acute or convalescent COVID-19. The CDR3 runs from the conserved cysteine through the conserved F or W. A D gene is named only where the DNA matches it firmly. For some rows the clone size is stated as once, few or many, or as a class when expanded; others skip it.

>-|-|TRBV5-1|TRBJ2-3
TGCGCCAGCAGCTTGTCGAGTGGCACAGATACGCAGTATTTT
CASSLSSGTDTQYF
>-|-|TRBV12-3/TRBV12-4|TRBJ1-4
TGTGCCAGCACTAGTGTAAATGAAAAACTGTTTTTT
CASTSVNEKLFF
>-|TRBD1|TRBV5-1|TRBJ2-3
TGCGCCAGCAGCCCTGGGACAGGGACTTTCTCAGATACGCAGTATTTT
CASSPGTGTFSDTQYF
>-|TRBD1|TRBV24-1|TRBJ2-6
TGTGCCACCAGTGCCACACAGGGGCCGGGGGCCAACGTCCTGACTTTC
CATSATQGPGANVLTF
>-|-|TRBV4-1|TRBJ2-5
TGCGCCAGCAGCCAAGATAGAAGTCCTCGAGAGACCCAGTACTTC
CASSQDRSPRETQYF
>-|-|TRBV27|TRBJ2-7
TGTGCCAGCAGTTTTAGGATGGAGGACGAGCAGTACTTC
CASSFRMEDEQYF
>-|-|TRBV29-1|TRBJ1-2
TGCAGCGTTGACAGGGGTCATGGCTACACCTTC
CSVDRGHGYTF
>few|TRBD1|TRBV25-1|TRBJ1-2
TGTGCCAGCAGTGAAGGTGGAGGGGGCGCGGGTGGCTACACCTTC
CASSEGGGGAGGYTF
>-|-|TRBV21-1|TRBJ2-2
TGTGCCAGCAGCAAGGCAAAAGGGGTCGCCACCGGGGAGCTGTTTTTT
CASSKAKGVATGELFF
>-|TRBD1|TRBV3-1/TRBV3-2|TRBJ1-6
TGTGCCAGCAGCCTACAGACAGGGACACCCCTCCACTTT
CASSLQTGTPLHF
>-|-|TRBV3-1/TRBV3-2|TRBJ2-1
TGTGCCAGCAGCCAGAATCTAGCGAGCAATGAGCAGTTCTTC
CASSQNLASNEQFF
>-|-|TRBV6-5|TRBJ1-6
TGTGCCAGCAGTTACTCGAGCCGTAATCTCAATTCACCCCTCCACTTT
CASSYSSRNLNSPLHF
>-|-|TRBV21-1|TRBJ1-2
TGTGCCAGCAGCCGGCGGGACAGGGATTTTAGAGGCTACACCTTC
CASSRRDRDFRGYTF
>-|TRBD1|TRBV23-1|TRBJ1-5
TGCGCCAGCAGGGGACAGCTGCTCAATCAGCCCCAGCATTTT
CASRGQLLNQPQHF
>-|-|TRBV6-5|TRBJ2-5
TGTGCCAGCAGGACAACGGGACTCGCGAAGACCCAGTACTTC
CASRTTGLAKTQYF
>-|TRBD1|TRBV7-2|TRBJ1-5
TGTGCCAGCAGCTTACGACAGGGAAGCAATCAGCCCCAGCATTTT
CASSLRQGSNQPQHF
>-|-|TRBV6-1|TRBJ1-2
TGTGCCAGCAGTGAACCCCGACAGATCTATGGCTACACCTTC
CASSEPRQIYGYTF
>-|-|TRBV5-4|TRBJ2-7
TGTGCCAGCAGCTTGGATTCAGGGCACAGCGAGCAGTACTTC
CASSLDSGHSEQYF
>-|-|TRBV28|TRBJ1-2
TGTGCCAGCAGCCCCTCCTATGGCTACACCTTC
CASSPSYGYTF
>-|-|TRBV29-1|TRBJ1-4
TGCAGCGTTGCTAAAAGTAATGAAAAACTGTTTTTT
CSVAKSNEKLFF
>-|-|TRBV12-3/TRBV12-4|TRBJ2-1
TGTGCCAGCAGCAGCGGGCTCGGCAATGAGCAGTTCTTC
CASSSGLGNEQFF
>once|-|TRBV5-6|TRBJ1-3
TGTGCCAGCAGCAACGGCGGCGGCTTTGGAAACACCATATATTTT
CASSNGGGFGNTIYF
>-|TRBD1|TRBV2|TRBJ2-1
TGTGCCAGCAGGCAAACAGGGGGCCCTCTTAATGAGCAGTTCTTC
CASRQTGGPLNEQFF
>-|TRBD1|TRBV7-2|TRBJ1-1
TGTGCCAGCAGCCCGCGGACAGGGGGGGGGACTGAAGCTTTCTTT
CASSPRTGGGTEAFF
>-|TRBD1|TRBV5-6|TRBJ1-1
TGTGCCAGCAGCCTAGGGACAGGAGGCACTGAAGCTTTCTTT
CASSLGTGGTEAFF
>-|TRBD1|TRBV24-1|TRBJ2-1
TGTGCCACCAGTGAGATTTCCGGGACAGGGGAAAATGAGCAGTTCTTC
CATSEISGTGENEQFF
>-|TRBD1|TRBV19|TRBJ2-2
TGTGCCAGTCTCAGGGGGTCCGGGGAGCTGTTTTTT
CASLRGSGELFF
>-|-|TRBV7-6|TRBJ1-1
TGTGCCAGCAGCCCCAGTGAATTGGTGAACACTGAAGCTTTCTTT
CASSPSELVNTEAFF
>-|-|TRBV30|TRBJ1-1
TGTGCCTGGAGTGAGCTCAGGATGAACACTGAAGCTTTCTTT
CAWSELRMNTEAFF
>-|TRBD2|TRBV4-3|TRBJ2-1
TGCGCCAGCAGCCAAGAATTAGCGGGGGGGTGGGATGAGCAGTTCTTC
CASSQELAGGWDEQFF
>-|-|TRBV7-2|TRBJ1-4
TGTGCCAGCAGCTTAGTTGGAGGGTTTAATGAAAAACTGTTTTTT
CASSLVGGFNEKLFF
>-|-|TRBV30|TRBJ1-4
TGTGCCTGGAGTAGGGGGATGGGAAAACTGTTTTTT
CAWSRGMGKLFF
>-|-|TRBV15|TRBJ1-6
TGTGCCACCAGCAGAGATGGGGCGGGATCTGCAAATAATTCACCCCTCCACTTT
CATSRDGAGSANNSPLHF
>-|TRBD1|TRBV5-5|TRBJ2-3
TGTGCCAGCAGCGGGAAGACAGGGCAGGGAATCGGTACGCAGTATTTT
CASSGKTGQGIGTQYF
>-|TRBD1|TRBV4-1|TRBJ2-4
TGCGCCAGCAGCCAAGAACCCGGGACAGGGGGCTGGGGAAACATTCAGTACTTC
CASSQEPGTGGWGNIQYF
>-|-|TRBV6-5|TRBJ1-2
TGTGCCAGCAAACTGAACTATGGCTACACCTTC
CASKLNYGYTF
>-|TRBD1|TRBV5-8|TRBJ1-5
TGTGCCAGCAGCCCGGGACAGTTTAGCAATCAGCCCCAGCATTTT
CASSPGQFSNQPQHF
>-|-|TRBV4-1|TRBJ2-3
TGCGCCAGCAGCCAAGTCGGCGAGAAAGGGGCTGCGCAGTATTTT
CASSQVGEKGAAQYF
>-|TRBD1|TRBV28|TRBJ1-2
TGTGCCAGCAGTTTATCACCGGGACAGGGAAGTGGCTACACCTTC
CASSLSPGQGSGYTF
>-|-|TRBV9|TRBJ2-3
TGTGCCAGCAGCGTAGCCGGGGGGCCCACAGATACGCAGTATTTT
CASSVAGGPTDTQYF
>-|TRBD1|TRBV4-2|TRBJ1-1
TGTGCCAGCAGCCGTAACAGGGGGGGGACTGAAGCTTTCTTT
CASSRNRGGTEAFF
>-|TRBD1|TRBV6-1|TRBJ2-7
TGTGCCAGCAGTGAATTTCGGACAGGACCTTACGAGCAGTACTTC
CASSEFRTGPYEQYF
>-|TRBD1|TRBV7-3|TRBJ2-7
TGTGCCAGCAGCTCCGCCGGGACAGGGGGCGAGCAGTACTTC
CASSSAGTGGEQYF
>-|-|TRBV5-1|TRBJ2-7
TGCGCCAGCAGCTTGGTCACGGGGGCCTACGAGCAGTACTTC
CASSLVTGAYEQYF
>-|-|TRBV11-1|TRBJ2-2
TGTGCCAGCAGTGCCCAGGGGAACACCGGGGAGCTGTTTTTT
CASSAQGNTGELFF
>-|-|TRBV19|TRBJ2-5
TGTGCCAGTAGTATTATAATCGGAGAGACCCAGTACTTC
CASSIIIGETQYF
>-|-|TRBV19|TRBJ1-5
TGTGCCAGTAGTCCGGGACAAGGCCCTTATAGCAATCAGCCCCAGCATTTT
CASSPGQGPYSNQPQHF
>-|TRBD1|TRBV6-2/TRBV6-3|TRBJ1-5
TGTGCCAGCAGTTGGTTCTACGGGACAGCGGGGGACAATCAGCCCCAGCATTTT
CASSWFYGTAGDNQPQHF
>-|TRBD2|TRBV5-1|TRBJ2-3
TGCGCCAGCAAGAGATCTGGGACTAGCGTTTCAGATACGCAGTATTTT
CASKRSGTSVSDTQYF
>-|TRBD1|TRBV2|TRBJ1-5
TGTGCCAGCAGGGACAGGGGAGGAGGCAATCAGCCCCAGCATTTT
CASRDRGGGNQPQHF
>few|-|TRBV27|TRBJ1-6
TGTGCCAGCAGTCTAGCCGGACCCCTCAATTCACCCCTCCACTTT
CASSLAGPLNSPLHF
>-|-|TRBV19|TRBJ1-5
TGTGCCAGTAGTTTTTTCAGTTATAGCAATCAGCCCCAGCATTTT
CASSFFSYSNQPQHF
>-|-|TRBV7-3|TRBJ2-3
TGTGCCAGCAGCTTAGGGGGCGGCGGAGATACGCAGTATTTT
CASSLGGGGDTQYF
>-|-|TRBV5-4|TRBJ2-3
TGTGCCAGCAGCTTGGCACAGGGCACAGATACGCAGTATTTT
CASSLAQGTDTQYF
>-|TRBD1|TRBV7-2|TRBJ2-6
TGTGCCAGCAGCTTGACCGGGACAGGAGACTCTGGGGCCAACGTCCTGACTTTC
CASSLTGTGDSGANVLTF
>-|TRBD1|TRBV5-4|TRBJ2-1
TGTGCCAGCAGCCCAGGACAGGGAGGCCTGATGTTCTACAATGAGCAGTTCTTC
CASSPGQGGLMFYNEQFF
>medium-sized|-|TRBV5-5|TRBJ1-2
TGTGCCAGCAGCTTGGACACCGAGAGGGTACCTGGCTACACCTTC
CASSLDTERVPGYTF
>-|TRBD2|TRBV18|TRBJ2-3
TGTGCCAGCTCAGTCGGGTCTAGCGGTACAGATACGCAGTATTTT
CASSVGSSGTDTQYF